The rows below give T cell receptor beta chains drawn from one sample of a study of blood T cell repertoires in COVID-19. Only in-frame clones appear in the TCRdb table, and some are missing; sequencing was by immunoSEQ multiplex PCR. Of 220,000 or so clones detected, 84% appear once; the ten largest clones hold less than 7%. The specimen was PBMCs or T cells enriched from blood (not recorded which). The receptors shown here come from a middle-aged woman who had recovered from COVID-19. Each CDR3 is given with its conserved first and last residue. D genes are given only for firm matches. Size is omitted from some rows. Given values are once, few, many or a class for expanded clones.

clone size	V gene	D gene	J gene	CDR3 DNA	CDR3 protein
NA	TRBV15	TRBD1	TRBJ2-3	TGTGCCACCAGCACCTCGTTGGGACAGTCCACAGATACGCAGTATTTT	CATSTSLGQSTDTQYF
NA	TRBV30	NA	TRBJ1-3	TGTGCCTGGAGTGTACGGGGTTATGGAAACACCATATATTTT	CAWSVRGYGNTIYF
NA	TRBV7-2	TRBD1	TRBJ1-1	TGTGCCAGCAGCCTAGGGACAGCGAACACTGAAGCTTTCTTT	CASSLGTANTEAFF
NA	TRBV5-4	TRBD2	TRBJ2-7	TGTGCCAGCAGCTCAAGAGGGGCCCCGGGACTAGGGGGCTACGAGCAGTACTTC	CASSSRGAPGLGGYEQYF
NA	TRBV5-1	NA	TRBJ2-1	TGCGCCAGCAGCTTAGGCAGCGGAACCCACAATGAGCAGTTCTTC	CASSLGSGTHNEQFF
NA	TRBV18	NA	TRBJ1-2	TGTGCCAGCTCACCAAATTCCGGGGACTACACCTTC	CASSPNSGDYTF
NA	TRBV18	TRBD1	TRBJ1-2	TGTGCCAGCTCACCACCGGGACAGGGTGGTGGCTACACCTTC	CASSPPGQGGGYTF
NA	TRBV29-1	NA	TRBJ2-7	TGCAGCGTTGAAATGTCTATCGGCGGCCGGGCCTACGAGCAGTACTTC	CSVEMSIGGRAYEQYF
NA	TRBV7-3	NA	TRBJ1-3	TGTGCCAGCAGTCATGACACCTCTGGAAACACCATATATTTT	CASSHDTSGNTIYF
NA	TRBV2	NA	TRBJ2-5	TGTGCCAGCAGTGCGTCGGGAGACGGATCATGGGAGACCCAGTACTTC	CASSASGDGSWETQYF
NA	TRBV2	TRBD2	TRBJ2-3	TGTGCCAGCAGTCCGGGACTAGCGGGATTAGATACGCAGTATTTT	CASSPGLAGLDTQYF
NA	TRBV9	NA	TRBJ2-7	TGTGCCAGCAGCGTCGACAGGTTCTCTGCCGAGCAGTACTTC	CASSVDRFSAEQYF
NA	TRBV21-1	NA	TRBJ2-2	TGTGCCAGCAGCAAATGTAGGGGACTGGACAGGGGGTCCCTAAGGAACACCGGGGAGCTGTTTTTT	CASSKCRGLDRGSLRNTGELFF
NA	TRBV9	TRBD2	TRBJ2-1	TGTGCCAGCAGCTCCGGGGGGGGCGGCAATTACAATGAGCAGTTCTTC	CASSSGGGGNYNEQFF
NA	TRBV10-3	TRBD1	TRBJ2-7	TGTGCCATCAGTGAGCCTCCCGGACAGGGGGAGGACGAGCAGTACTTC	CAISEPPGQGEDEQYF
NA	TRBV6-5	TRBD2	TRBJ2-3	TGTGCCAGCAGCCCAGCGGGAGGGATCACAGATACGCAGTATTTT	CASSPAGGITDTQYF
few	TRBV28	NA	TRBJ2-7	TGTGCCAGCAGTTTGCGTCAGGTTCATTTGGGCGAGCAGTACTTC	CASSLRQVHLGEQYF